This TCR beta chain appears in the sequencing data of a study of response to subunit inactivated influenza vaccine. Findings and limits, study-wide: A suggestion made by the authors is that each seasonal influenza vaccination recruits few new T cells.

Trimming cost V 2 bases and J 0 bases, with 13 bases left between them. The CDR3 consists of 16 residues. CDR1 SGHTS and CDR2 YDEGEE come from the germline V gene. TCRdb re-called the RT-PCR reads with MiXCR, one entry per CDR3 protein. Of about 800,000 distinct CDR3 sequences detected, around 20% appear once; the ten largest clones hold 10%. On this clonotype: What it recognizes is unknown.

The sequencing here drew on PBMCs from blood, taken about 5 days after vaccination. This chain links TRBV5-8 with TRBJ2-3; possible D gene TRBD1, 5 bases. The receptor comes from a man aged 45-60 years who received an inactivated influenza vaccine. The CDR3 bases are TGTGCCAGCAGCTTTTTTGTGGGGCAAAGCACAGATACGCAGTATTTT. It is translated as CASSFFVGQSTDTQYF.